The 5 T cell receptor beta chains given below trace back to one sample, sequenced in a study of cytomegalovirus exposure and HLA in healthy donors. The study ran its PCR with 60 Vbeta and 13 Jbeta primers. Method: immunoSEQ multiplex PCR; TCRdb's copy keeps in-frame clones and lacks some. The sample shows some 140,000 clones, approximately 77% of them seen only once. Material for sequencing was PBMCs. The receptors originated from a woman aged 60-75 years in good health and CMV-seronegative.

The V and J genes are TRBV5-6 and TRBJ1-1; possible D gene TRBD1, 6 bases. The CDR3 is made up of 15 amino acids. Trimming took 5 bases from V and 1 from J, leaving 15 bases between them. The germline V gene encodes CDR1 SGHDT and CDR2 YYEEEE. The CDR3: CASRRGGGPNTEAFF. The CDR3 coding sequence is TGTGCCAGCAGGCGAGGGGGGGGACCGAACACTGAAGCTTTCTTT.

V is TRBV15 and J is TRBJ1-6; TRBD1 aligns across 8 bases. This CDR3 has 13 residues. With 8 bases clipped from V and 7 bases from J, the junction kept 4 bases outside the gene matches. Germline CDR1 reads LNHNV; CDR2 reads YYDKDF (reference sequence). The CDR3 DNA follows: TGTGCCACCCAGGGGGCCCGCAATTCACCCCTCCACTTT. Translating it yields CATQGARNSPLHF.

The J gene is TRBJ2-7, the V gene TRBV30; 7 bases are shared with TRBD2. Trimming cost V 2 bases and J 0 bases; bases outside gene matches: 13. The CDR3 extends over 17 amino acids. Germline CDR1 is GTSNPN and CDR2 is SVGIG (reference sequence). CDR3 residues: CAWSKGILAVASYEQYF. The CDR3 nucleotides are TGTGCCTGGAGTAAGGGGATTCTAGCGGTTGCCTCCTACGAGCAGTACTTC. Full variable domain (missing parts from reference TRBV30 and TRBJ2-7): SQTIHQWPATLVQPVGSPLSLECTVEGTSNPNLYWYRQAAGRGLQLLFYSVGIGQISSEVPQNLSASRPQDRQFILSSKKLLLSDSGFYLCAWSKGILAVASYEQYFGPGTRLTVT.

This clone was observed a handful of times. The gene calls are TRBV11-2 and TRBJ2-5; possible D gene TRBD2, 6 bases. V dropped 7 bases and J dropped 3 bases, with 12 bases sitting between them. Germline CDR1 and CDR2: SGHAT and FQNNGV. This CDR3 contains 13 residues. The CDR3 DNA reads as TGTGCCAGCAACTCCTTAGCGGAAGAGACCCAGTACTTC. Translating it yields CASNSLAEETQYF. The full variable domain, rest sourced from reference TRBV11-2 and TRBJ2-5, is EAGVAQSPRYKIIEKRQSVAFWCNPISGHATLYWYQQILGQGPKLLIQFQNNGVVDDSQLPKDRFSAERLKGVDSTLKIQPAKLEDSAVYLCASNSLAEETQYFGPGTRLLVL.

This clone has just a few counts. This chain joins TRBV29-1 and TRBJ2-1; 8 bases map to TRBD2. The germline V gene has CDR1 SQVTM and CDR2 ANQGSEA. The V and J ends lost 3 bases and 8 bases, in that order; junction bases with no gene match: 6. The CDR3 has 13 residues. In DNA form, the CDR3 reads TGCAGCGTTGATTCGGGGGGGCCAGATGAGCAGTTCTTC. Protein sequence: CSVDSGGPDEQFF.